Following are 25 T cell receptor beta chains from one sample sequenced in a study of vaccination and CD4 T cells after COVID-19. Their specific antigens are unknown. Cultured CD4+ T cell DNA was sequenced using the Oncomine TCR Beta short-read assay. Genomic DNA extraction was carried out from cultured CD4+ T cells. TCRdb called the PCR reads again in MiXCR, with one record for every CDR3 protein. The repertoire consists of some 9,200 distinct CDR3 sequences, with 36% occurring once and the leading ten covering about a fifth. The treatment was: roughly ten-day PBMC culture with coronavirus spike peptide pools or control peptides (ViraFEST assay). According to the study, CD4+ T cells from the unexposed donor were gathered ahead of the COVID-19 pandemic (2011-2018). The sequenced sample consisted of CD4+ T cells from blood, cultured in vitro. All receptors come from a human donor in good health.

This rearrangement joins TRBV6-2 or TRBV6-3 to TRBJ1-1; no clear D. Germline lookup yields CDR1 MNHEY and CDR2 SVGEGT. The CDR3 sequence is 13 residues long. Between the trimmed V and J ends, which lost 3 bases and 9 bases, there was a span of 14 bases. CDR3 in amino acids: CASSYEGARKAFF. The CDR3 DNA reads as TGTGCCAGCAGTTATGAGGGCGCGAGGAAAGCTTTCTTT.

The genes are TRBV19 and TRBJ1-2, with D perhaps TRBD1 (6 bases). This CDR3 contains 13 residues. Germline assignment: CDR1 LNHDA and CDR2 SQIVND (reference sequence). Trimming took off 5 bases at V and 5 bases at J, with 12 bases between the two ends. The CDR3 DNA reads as TGTGCCAGTAGTGACCTCGGGACATATGGCTACACCTTC. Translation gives CASSDLGTYGYTF. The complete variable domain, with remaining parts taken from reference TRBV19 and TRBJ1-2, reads DGGITQSPKYLFRKEGQNVTLSCEQNLNHDAMYWYRQDPGQGLRLIYYSQIVNDFQKGDIAEGYSVSREKKESFPLTVTSAQKNPTAFYLCASSDLGTYGYTFGSGTRLTVV.

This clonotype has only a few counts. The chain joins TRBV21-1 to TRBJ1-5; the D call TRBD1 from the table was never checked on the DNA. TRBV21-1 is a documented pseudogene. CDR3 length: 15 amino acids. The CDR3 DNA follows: TGTGCCAGCAGCACGGGGGCGCGGAGCAATCAGCCCCAGCATTTT. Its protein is CASSTGARSNQPQHF.

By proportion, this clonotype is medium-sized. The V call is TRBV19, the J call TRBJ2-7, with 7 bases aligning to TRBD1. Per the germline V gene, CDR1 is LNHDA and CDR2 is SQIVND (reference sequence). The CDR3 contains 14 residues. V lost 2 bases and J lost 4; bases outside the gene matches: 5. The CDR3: CASSIPGQYYEQYF. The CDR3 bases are TGTGCCAGTAGTATACCGGGACAGTATTACGAGCAGTACTTC.

The CDR3 DNA sequence: TGTGCCAGCAGCTCTCTGGGGGGCACGAGCACAGATACGCAGTATTTT. It is translated as CASSSLGGTSTDTQYF. The V call is TRBV7-8, the J call TRBJ2-3; either TRBD1 or TRBD2 may supply D (6 bases each). The CDR3 contains 16 residues. From germline, CDR1 is SGHVS and CDR2 FQNEAQ. V lost 4 bases and J 0 bases, leaving 14 bases between the germline ends.

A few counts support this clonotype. The CDR3 region has the DNA TGCGCCAGCAGCCAGGTTCCGGGAGGAGCTTTCTTT. Translating gives CASSQVPGGAFF. The chain combines TRBV4-1 with TRBJ1-1; D not certain. Germline V gives CDR1 MGHRA, CDR2 YSYEKL. Trimming removed 3 bases from V and 10 bases from J, with 12 bases in between. The CDR3 is 12 residues long.

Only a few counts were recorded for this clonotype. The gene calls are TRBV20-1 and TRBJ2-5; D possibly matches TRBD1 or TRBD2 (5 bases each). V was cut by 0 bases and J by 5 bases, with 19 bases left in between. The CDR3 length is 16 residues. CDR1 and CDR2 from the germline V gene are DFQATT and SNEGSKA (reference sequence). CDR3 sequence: CSARDPGTGRPETQYF. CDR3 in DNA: TGCAGTGCTAGAGACCCAGGGACGGGCCGTCCGGAGACCCAGTACTTC.

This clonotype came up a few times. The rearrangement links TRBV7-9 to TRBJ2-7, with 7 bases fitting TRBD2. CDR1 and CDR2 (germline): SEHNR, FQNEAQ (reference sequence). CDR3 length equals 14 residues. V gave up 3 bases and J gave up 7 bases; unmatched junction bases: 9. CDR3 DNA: TGTGCCAGCAGCTTTCCCCACCCGGGGGGAGAGCAGTACTTC. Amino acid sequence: CASSFPHPGGEQYF.

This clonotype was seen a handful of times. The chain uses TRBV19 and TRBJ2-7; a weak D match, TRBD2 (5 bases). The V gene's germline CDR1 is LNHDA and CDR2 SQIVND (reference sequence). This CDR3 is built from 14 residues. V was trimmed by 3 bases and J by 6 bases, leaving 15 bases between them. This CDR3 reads CASSIATRMGEQYF. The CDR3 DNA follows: TGTGCCAGTAGTATTGCAACTAGAATGGGCGAGCAGTACTTC.

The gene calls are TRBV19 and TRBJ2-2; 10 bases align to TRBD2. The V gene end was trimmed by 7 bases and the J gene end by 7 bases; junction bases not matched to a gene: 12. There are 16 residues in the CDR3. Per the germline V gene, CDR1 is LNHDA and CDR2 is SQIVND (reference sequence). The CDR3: CASTDGASGRGGELFF. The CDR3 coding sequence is TGTGCCAGTACCGACGGGGCTAGCGGGAGAGGCGGGGAGCTGTTTTTT. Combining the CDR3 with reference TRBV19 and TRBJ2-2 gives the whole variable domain DGGITQSPKYLFRKEGQNVTLSCEQNLNHDAMYWYRQDPGQGLRLIYYSQIVNDFQKGDIAEGYSVSREKKESFPLTVTSAQKNPTAFYLCASTDGASGRGGELFFGEGSRLTVL.

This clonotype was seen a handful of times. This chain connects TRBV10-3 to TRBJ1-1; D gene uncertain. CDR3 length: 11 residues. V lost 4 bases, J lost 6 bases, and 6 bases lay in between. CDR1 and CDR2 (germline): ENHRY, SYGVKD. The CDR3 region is CAISVQSEAFF. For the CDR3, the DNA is TGTGCCATCAGTGTGCAGTCTGAAGCTTTCTTT.

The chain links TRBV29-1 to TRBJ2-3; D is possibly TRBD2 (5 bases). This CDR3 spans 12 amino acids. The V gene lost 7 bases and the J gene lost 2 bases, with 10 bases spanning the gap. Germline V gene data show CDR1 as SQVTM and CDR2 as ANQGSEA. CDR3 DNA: TGCAGCGGAGCCGGGGTCACAGATACGCAGTATTTT. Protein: CSGAGVTDTQYF.

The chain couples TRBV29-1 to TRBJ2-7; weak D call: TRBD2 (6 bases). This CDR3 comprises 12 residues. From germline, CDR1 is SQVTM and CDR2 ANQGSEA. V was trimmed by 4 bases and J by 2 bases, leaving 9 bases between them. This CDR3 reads CSVAPSAYEQYF. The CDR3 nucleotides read TGCAGCGTTGCTCCTAGCGCCTACGAGCAGTACTTC.

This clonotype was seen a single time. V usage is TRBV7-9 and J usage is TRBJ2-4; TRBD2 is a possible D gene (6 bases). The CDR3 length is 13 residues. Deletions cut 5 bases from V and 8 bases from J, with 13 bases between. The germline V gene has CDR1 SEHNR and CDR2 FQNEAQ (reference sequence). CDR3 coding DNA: TGTGCCAGCAGCCACGACGGGGGTGACATTCAGTACTTC. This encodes CASSHDGGDIQYF. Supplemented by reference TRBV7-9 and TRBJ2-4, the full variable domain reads DTGVSQNPRHKITKRGQNVTFRCDPISEHNRLYWYRQTLGQGPEFLTYFQNEAQLEKSRLLSDRFSAERPKGSFSTLEIQRTEQGDSAMYLCASSHDGGDIQYFGAGTRLSVL.

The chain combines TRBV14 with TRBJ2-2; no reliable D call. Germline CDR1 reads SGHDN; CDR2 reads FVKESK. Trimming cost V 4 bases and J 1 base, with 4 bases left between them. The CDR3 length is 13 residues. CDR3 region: CASSPQNTGELFF. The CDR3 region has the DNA TGTGCCAGCAGCCCTCAGAACACCGGGGAGCTGTTTTTT.

The CDR3 loop reads CASSPPGRVNTEAFF. The CDR3 DNA is TGTGCCAGCAGTCCTCCCGGCAGGGTGAACACTGAAGCTTTCTTT. The V and J genes are TRBV25-1 and TRBJ1-1, with a possible D match to TRBD1 (5 bases). Per the germline V gene, CDR1 is MGHDK and CDR2 is SYGVNS. This CDR3 has 15 amino acids. The V gene lost 5 bases and the J gene lost 0 bases, with 13 bases spanning the gap.

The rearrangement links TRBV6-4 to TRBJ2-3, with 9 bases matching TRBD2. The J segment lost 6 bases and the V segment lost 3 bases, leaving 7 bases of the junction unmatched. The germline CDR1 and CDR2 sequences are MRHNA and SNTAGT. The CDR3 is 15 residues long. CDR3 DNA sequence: TGTGCCAGCAGTGAGTCGGCGGGAGGGGCGGATACGCAGTATTTT. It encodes CASSESAGGADTQYF.

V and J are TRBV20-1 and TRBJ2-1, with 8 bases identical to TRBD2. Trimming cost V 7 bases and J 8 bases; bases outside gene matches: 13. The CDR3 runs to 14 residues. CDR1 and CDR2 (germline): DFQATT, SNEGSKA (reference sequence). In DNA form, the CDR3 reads TGCAGTGGGGAGAGAGCGGGAGTTTTCGATGAGCAGTTCTTC. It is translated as CSGERAGVFDEQFF.

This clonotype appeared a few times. CDR3: CSAFGGWGETQYF. The CDR3 bases are TGCAGTGCTTTTGGGGGCTGGGGAGAGACCCAGTACTTC. The J gene is TRBJ2-5, the V gene TRBV20-1; TRBD1 might be the D (6 bases). The germline CDR1 and CDR2 sequences are DFQATT and SNEGSKA (reference sequence). Trimming removed 5 bases from V and 4 bases from J, with 14 bases in between. The CDR3 totals 13 residues.

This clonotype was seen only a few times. The chain's CDR3 is CASSTHRDRAYEQYF. The DNA of the CDR3 is TGTGCCAGCAGCACTCACCGGGACAGAGCCTACGAGCAGTACTTC. The chain links TRBV7-3 to TRBJ2-7; TRBD1 agrees at 7 bases. The CDR3 contains 15 residues. The ends lost 5 bases at V and 2 bases at J; junction bases unmatched: 9. Germline values: CDR1 SGHTA, CDR2 FQGTGA.

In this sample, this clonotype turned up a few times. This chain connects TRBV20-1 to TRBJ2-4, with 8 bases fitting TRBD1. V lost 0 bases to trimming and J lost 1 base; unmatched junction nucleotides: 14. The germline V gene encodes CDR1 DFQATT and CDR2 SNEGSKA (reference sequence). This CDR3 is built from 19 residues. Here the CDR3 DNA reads TGCAGTGCTAGAGAATGGTCGAGGGTTCAGGGGGCGGCCAAAAACATTCAGTACTTC. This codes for CSAREWSRVQGAAKNIQYF.

Here the CDR3 reads CASSIVGPPSYEQYF. CDR3 coding DNA: TGTGCCAGTAGTATCGTAGGGCCCCCCTCCTACGAGCAGTACTTC. The chain uses TRBV19 and TRBJ2-7, with D hard to call. V shed 3 bases and J shed 0 bases, with 12 bases lying between them. This CDR3 is 15 amino acids long. CDR1 is LNHDA, CDR2 SQIVND, per germline (reference sequence). Variable domain in full (rest from reference TRBV19 and TRBJ2-7): DGGITQSPKYLFRKEGQNVTLSCEQNLNHDAMYWYRQDPGQGLRLIYYSQIVNDFQKGDIAEGYSVSREKKESFPLTVTSAQKNPTAFYLCASSIVGPPSYEQYFGPGTRLTVT.

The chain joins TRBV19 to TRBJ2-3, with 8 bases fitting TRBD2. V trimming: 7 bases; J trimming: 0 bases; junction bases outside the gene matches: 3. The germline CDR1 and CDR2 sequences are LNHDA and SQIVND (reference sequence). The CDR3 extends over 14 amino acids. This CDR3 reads CASNAGGSTDTQYF. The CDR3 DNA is TGTGCCAGTAATGCGGGGGGTAGCACAGATACGCAGTATTTT. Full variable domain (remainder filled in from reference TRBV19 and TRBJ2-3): DGGITQSPKYLFRKEGQNVTLSCEQNLNHDAMYWYRQDPGQGLRLIYYSQIVNDFQKGDIAEGYSVSREKKESFPLTVTSAQKNPTAFYLCASNAGGSTDTQYFGPGTRLTVL.

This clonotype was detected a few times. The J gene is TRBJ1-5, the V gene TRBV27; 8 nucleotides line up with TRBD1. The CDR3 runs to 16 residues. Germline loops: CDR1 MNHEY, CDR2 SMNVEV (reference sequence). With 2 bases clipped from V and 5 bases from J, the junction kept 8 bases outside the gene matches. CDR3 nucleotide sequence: TGTGCCAGCAGTTTAGACAGGGGAGGTGGGGATCAGCCCCAGCATTTT. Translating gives CASSLDRGGGDQPQHF.

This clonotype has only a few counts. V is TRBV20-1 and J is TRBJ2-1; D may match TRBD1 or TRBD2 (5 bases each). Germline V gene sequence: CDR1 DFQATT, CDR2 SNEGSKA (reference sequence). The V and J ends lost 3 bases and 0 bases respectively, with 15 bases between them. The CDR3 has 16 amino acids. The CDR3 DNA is TGCAGTGCTAGCAGAGCGGACATGAGCTCCTACAATGAGCAGTTCTTC. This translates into CSASRADMSSYNEQFF.